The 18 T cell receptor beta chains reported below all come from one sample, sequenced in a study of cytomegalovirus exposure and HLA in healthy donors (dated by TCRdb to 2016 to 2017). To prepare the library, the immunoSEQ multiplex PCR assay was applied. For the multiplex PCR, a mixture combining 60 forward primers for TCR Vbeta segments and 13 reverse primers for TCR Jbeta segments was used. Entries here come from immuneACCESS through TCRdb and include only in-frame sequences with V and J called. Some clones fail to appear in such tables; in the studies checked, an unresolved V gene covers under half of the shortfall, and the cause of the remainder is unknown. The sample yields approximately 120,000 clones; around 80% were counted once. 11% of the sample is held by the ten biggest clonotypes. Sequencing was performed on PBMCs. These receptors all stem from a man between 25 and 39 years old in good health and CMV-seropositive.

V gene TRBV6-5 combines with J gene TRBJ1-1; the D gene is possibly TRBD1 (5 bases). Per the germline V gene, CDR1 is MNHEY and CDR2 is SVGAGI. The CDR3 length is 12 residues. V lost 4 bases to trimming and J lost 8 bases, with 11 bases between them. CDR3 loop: CASSSRQTEAFF. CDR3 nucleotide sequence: TGTGCCAGCAGTTCGCGACAGACCGAAGCTTTCTTT.

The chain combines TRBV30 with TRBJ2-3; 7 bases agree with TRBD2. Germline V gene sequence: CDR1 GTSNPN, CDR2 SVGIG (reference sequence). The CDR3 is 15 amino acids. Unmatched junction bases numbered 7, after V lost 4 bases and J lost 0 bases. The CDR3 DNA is TGTGCCTGGACCCAGGGAGGGTCTAGCACAGATACGCAGTATTTT. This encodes CAWTQGGSSTDTQYF.

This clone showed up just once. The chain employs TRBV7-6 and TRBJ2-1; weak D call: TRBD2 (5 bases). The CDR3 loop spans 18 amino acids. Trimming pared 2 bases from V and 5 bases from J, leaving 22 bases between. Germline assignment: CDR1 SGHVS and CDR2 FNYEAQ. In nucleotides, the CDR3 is TGTGCCAGCAGCTTACGGATGGGCGGGTCAACTTTCCACAATGAGCAGTTCTTC. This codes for CASSLRMGGSTFHNEQFF.

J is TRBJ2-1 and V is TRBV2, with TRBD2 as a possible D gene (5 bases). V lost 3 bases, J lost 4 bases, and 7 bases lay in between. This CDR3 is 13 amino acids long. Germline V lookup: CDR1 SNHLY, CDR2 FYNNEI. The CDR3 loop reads CASSDRDYNEQFF. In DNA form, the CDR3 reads TGTGCCAGCAGTGACCGGGATTACAATGAGCAGTTCTTC.

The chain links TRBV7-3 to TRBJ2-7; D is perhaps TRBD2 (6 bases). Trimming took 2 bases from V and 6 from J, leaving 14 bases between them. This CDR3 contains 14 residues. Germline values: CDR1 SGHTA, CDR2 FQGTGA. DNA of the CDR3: TGTGCCAGCAGCTTATCGGGACTGTCAGGCGAGCAGTACTTC. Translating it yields CASSLSGLSGEQYF.

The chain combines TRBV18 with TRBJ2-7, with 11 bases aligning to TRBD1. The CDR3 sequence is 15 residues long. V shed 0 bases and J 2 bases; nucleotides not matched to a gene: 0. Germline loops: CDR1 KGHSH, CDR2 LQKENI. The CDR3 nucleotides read TGTGCCAGCTCACCACCGGGACAGGGGGCCTACGAGCAGTACTTC. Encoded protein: CASSPPGQGAYEQYF.

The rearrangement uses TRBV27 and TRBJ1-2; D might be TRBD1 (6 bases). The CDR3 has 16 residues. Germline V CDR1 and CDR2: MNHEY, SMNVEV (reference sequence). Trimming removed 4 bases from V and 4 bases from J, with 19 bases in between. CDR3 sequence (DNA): TGTGCCAGCAGTTCTGACGGGGGGGCTACGGCCTATGGCTACACCTTC. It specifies CASSSDGGATAYGYTF.

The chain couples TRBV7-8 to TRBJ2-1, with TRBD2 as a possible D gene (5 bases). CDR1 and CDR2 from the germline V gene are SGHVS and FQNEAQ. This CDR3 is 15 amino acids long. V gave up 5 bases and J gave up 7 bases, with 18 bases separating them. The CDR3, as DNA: TGTGCCAGCAGCCAAGGCGCGGCCGGAGGAAATGAGCAGTTCTTC. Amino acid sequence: CASSQGAAGGNEQFF.

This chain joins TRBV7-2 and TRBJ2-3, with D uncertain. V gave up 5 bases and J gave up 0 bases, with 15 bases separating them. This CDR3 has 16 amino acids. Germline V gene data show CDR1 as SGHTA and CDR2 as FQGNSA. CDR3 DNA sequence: TGTGCCAGCAGCCCTCGGAGAGGTTCGAGCACAGATACGCAGTATTTT. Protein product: CASSPRRGSSTDTQYF.

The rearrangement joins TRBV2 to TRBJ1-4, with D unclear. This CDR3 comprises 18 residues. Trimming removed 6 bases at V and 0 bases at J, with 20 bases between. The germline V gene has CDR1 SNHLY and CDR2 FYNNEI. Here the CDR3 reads CASRTSVVKGATNEKLFF. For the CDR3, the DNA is TGTGCCAGCAGAACCTCCGTTGTGAAGGGAGCAACTAATGAAAAACTGTTTTTT.

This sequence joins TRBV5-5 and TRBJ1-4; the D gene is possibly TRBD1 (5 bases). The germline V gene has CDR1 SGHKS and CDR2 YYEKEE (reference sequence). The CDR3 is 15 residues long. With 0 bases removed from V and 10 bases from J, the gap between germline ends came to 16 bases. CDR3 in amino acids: CASSLEGTSRGKLFF. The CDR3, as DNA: TGTGCCAGCAGCTTGGAGGGTACGTCTAGGGGAAAACTGTTTTTT.

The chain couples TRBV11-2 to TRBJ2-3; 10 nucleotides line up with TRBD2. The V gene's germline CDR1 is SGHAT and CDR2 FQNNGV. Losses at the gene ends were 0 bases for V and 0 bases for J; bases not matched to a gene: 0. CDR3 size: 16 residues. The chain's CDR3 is CASSLELAGSTDTQYF. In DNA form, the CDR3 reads TGTGCCAGCAGCTTAGAACTAGCGGGAAGCACAGATACGCAGTATTTT. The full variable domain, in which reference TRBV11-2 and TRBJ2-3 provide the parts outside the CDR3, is EAGVAQSPRYKIIEKRQSVAFWCNPISGHATLYWYQQILGQGPKLLIQFQNNGVVDDSQLPKDRFSAERLKGVDSTLKIQPAKLEDSAVYLCASSLELAGSTDTQYFGPGTRLTVL.

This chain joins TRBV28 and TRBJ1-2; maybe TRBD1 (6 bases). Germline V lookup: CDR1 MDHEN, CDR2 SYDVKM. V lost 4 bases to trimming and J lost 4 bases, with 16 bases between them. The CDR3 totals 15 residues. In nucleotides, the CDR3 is TGTGCCAGCAGTTCCCACACAGGGCGTACCTATGGCTACACCTTC. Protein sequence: CASSSHTGRTYGYTF.

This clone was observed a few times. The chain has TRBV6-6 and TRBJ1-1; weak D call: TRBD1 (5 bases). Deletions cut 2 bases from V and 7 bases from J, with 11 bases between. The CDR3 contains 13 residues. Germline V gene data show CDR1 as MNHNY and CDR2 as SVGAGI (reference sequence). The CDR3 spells CASSYLDSIEAFF. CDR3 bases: TGTGCCAGCAGTTACCTTGACAGCATTGAAGCTTTCTTT.

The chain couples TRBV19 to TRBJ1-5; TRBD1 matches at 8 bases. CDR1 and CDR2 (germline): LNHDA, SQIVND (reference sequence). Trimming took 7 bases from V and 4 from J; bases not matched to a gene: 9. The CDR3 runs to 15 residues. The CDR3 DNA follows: TGTGCCAGTACCCATCGGGGACAGGCTAATCAGCCCCAGCATTTT. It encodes CASTHRGQANQPQHF.

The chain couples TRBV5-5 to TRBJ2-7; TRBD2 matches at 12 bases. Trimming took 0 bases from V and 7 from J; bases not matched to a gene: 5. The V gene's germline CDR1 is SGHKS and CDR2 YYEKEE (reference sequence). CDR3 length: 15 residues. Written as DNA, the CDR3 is TGTGCCAGCAGCTTGGGACTAGCGGGAGTCGAGGAGCAGTACTTC. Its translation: CASSLGLAGVEEQYF.

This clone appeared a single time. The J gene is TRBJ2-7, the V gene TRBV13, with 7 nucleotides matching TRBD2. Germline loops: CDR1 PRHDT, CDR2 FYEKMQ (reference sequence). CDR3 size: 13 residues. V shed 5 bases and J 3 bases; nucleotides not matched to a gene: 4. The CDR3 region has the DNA TGTGCCAGCAGCCTCCGGGAGGACTACGAGCAGTACTTC. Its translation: CASSLREDYEQYF.

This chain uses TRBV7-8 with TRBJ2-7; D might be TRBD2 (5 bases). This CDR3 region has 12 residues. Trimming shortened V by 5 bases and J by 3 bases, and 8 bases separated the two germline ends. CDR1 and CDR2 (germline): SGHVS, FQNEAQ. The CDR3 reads CASSPGSYEQYF. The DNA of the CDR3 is TGTGCCAGCAGCCCTGGGAGCTACGAGCAGTACTTC.